This T cell receptor beta chain was captured in a study of blood T cell repertoires in COVID-19. Study background: From the United States, Italy and Spain came samples of acute and convalescent COVID-19.

The CDR3 loop spans 16 amino acids. V gave up 0 bases and J gave up 4 bases, with 12 bases separating them. CDR1 is KGHDR, CDR2 SFDVKD, per germline. Source study methods: Amplifying reference gene primers gave estimates of nucleated cell counts. Measured with immunoSEQ multiplex PCR; TCRdb has only the in-frame clones, and not every one. V and J calls and clone size follow that table, whereas D and trimming were derived from the DNA. The repertoire holds about 180,000 clones, with about 87% as singletons. The chain recombines TRBV24-1 with TRBJ2-1, with a weak D call TRBD2 (5 bases). The receptor was isolated from a woman aged 30 to 39 with acute or convalescent COVID-19. Sequenced: peripheral blood. CDR3 sequence: CATSDLRAAAYNEQFF. In DNA, the CDR3 is TGTGCCACCAGTGATTTGCGAGCAGCGGCGTACAATGAGCAGTTCTTC.